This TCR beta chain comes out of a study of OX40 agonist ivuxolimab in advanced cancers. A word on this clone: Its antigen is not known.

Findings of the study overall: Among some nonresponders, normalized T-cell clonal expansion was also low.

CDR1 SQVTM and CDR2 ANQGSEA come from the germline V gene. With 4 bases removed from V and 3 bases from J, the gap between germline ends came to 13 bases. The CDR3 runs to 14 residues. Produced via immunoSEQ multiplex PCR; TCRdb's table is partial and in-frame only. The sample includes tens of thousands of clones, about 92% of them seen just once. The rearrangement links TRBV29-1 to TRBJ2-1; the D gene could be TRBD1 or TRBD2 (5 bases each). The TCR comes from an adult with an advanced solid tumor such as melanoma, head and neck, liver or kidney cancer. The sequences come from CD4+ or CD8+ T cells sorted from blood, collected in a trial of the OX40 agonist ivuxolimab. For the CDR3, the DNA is TGCAGCGTTGTTGGGGGAGTTGTCTACAATGAGCAGTTCTTC. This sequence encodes CSVVGGVVYNEQFF.